This T cell receptor (beta chain) came from a study of cytomegalovirus exposure and HLA in healthy donors. Findings of the study overall: Earlier results showed most TCR beta V segments being productive about 87% or about 30% of the time. Reportedly, TCR beta sequences accurately predicted HLA-A and HLA-B alleles in most subjects. Cytomegalovirus association was assigned to over 150 TCR beta chains.

About this clone itself: Its antigen is undetermined.

V was shortened by 1 base and J by 2 bases, with 6 bases between the two germline ends. CDR3 length equals 13 residues. Germline V gene lookup returns CDR1 MDHEN and CDR2 SYDVKM. PCR primers comprised 60 Vbeta and 13 Jbeta primers. TCRdb's copy holds only in-frame clones and misses some; the assay was immunoSEQ multiplex PCR. The sample table sets out about 130,000 clones. The V call is TRBV28, the J call TRBJ2-7; D call uncertain. The receptor was isolated from a woman aged 60-75 years in good health and CMV-seronegative. The sample consisted of PBMCs. The CDR3 DNA reads TGTGCCAGCAGTTTATCTACGGCCTACGAGCAGTACTTC. Translated: CASSLSTAYEQYF.